Listed here are 32 T cell receptor beta chains from one sample, sequenced in a study of cytomegalovirus exposure and HLA in healthy donors. PCR used 60 Vbeta primers and 13 Jbeta primers. Measured with immunoSEQ multiplex PCR; TCRdb has only the in-frame clones, and not every one. The table lists 120,000 to 150,000 clones, around 79% of them singletons, with 3% to 4% in the top ten. Sequencing was performed on PBMCs. Receptors were obtained from a female donor in good health and CMV-seronegative.

CDR3 DNA: TGTGCCAGCGGCCCCTCTGGAGGGCTTTACAATTCACCCCTCCACTTT. This gives the protein CASGPSGGLYNSPLHF. The chain recombines TRBV7-2 with TRBJ1-6; the D is unclear. V was clipped by 8 bases and J by 7 bases, with 21 bases between them. The CDR3 sequence is 16 residues long. CDR1 and CDR2 (germline): SGHTA, FQGNSA.

The genes are TRBV5-6 and TRBJ1-5; no reliable D call. Germline V gene data show CDR1 as SGHDT and CDR2 as YYEEEE. V lost 0 bases, J lost 4 bases, and 11 bases lay in between. The CDR3 contains 15 residues. In DNA form, the CDR3 reads TGTGCCAGCAGCTTGGGCGCGGGCCCGAATCAGCCCCAGCATTTT. Translation gives CASSLGAGPNQPQHF.

V gene TRBV7-4 combines with J gene TRBJ2-1, with 11 bases that match TRBD2. Unmatched junction bases numbered 16, after V lost 4 bases and J lost 2 bases. Germline loops: CDR1 SGHVT, CDR2 SQSDAQ. The CDR3 contains 20 residues. The CDR3 DNA reads TGTGCCAGCAGCTCCAAACCTAGCGGGAGGCTGGGGTGGCCCTACAATGAGCAGTTCTTC. Translation gives CASSSKPSGRLGWPYNEQFF.

This clone was found a few times. The V gene is TRBV5-1, the J gene TRBJ2-1; 13 positions agree with TRBD2. The CDR3 is made up of 16 amino acids. Germline V gene data show CDR1 as SGHRS and CDR2 as YFSETQ. V dropped 4 bases and J dropped 7; count of bases not matched to a gene: 8. CDR3 nucleotide sequence: TGCGCCAGCAGCATGAGACTAGCGGGAGGCTATAATGAGCAGTTCTTC. As protein: CASSMRLAGGYNEQFF.

As DNA, the CDR3 is TGTGCCAGCAGCTTGGTATCCTTTTCGATCAGTCTGTATTTT. It yields the protein CASSLVSFSISLYF. V and J are TRBV5-6 and TRBJ2-3; D gene uncertain. CDR3 length equals 14 residues. The germline CDR1 and CDR2 sequences are SGHDT and YYEEEE. Trimming cost V 0 bases and J 14 bases, with 19 bases left between them. The full variable domain, its missing parts supplied by reference TRBV5-6 and TRBJ2-3, is DAGVTQSPTHLIKTRGQQVTLRCSPKSGHDTVSWYQQALGQGPQFIFQYYEEEERQRGNFPDRFSGHQFPNYSSELNVNALLLGDSALYLCASSLVSFSISLYFGPGTRLTVL.

Written as DNA, the CDR3 is TGTGCCAGCAGCACCCGTGGGACAGCGACCTTAAGAGGCTACACCTTC. Protein sequence: CASSTRGTATLRGYTF. This sequence joins TRBV11-3 and TRBJ1-2; TRBD1 aligns across 7 bases. V lost 5 bases and J lost 8; bases outside the gene matches: 17. The CDR3 totals 16 residues. In germline, CDR1 is SGHNT, CDR2 YENEEA.

This clone has only one observation. The chain combines TRBV5-1 with TRBJ1-2; maybe TRBD1 (5 bases). CDR3 length: 15 amino acids. Germline V CDR1 and CDR2: SGHRS, YFSETQ. V gave up 2 bases and J gave up 2 bases, with 13 bases separating them. The CDR3 region is CASSFSGMGNYGYTF. As DNA, the CDR3 is TGCGCCAGCAGCTTTTCAGGGATGGGAAACTATGGCTACACCTTC.

The chain couples TRBV12-5 to TRBJ1-6; D gene ambiguous. CDR1 and CDR2 from the germline V gene are LGHNT and FRNRAP. The CDR3 sequence is 14 residues long. V gave up 1 base and J gave up 3 bases, with 4 bases separating them. The CDR3 sequence is CASGLDGYNSPLHF. Written as DNA, the CDR3 is TGTGCTAGTGGTTTGGACGGCTATAATTCACCCCTCCACTTT. The full variable domain, with the rest looked up from reference TRBV12-5 and TRBJ1-6, is DARVTQTPRHKVTEMGQEVTMRCQPILGHNTVFWYRQTMMQGLELLAYFRNRAPLDDSGMPKDRFSAEMPDATLATLKIQPSEPRDSAVYFCASGLDGYNSPLHFGNGTRLTVT.

This rearrangement joins TRBV2 to TRBJ2-7; the D gene is possibly TRBD1 (6 bases). The CDR3 contains 14 residues. Per the germline V gene, CDR1 is SNHLY and CDR2 is FYNNEI. Trimming cost V 7 bases and J 6 bases, with 19 bases left between them. The CDR3 coding sequence is TGTGCCAGCACACAGGGCAGGGGATTATCCGAGCAGTACTTC. Translated, it gives CASTQGRGLSEQYF.

This clone was detected only a few times. The CDR3 DNA sequence: TGCGCCAGCAAGGCTAGCGGGAGGGCGGGTGAGCAGTTCTTC. Amino acid sequence: CASKASGRAGEQFF. This chain joins TRBV10-1 and TRBJ2-1; TRBD2 aligns across 12 bases. Germline-derived CDR1 and CDR2 are WNHNN and SYGVQD (reference sequence). The CDR3 covers 14 residues. The ends lost 7 bases at V and 9 bases at J; junction bases unmatched: 7.

The table lists this clone with a count of one. V and J are TRBV2 and TRBJ1-2, with D maybe TRBD1 (6 bases). With 8 bases removed from V and 4 bases from J, the gap between germline ends came to 11 bases. CDR3 length equals 12 residues. Per the germline V gene, CDR1 is SNHLY and CDR2 is FYNNEI. As DNA, the CDR3 is TGTGCCAGCGAGGGGGGGGTCTATGGCTACACCTTC. Protein sequence: CASEGGVYGYTF.

The genes are TRBV7-9 and TRBJ2-1; 8 bases match TRBD2. Germline V lookup: CDR1 SEHNR, CDR2 FQNEAQ (reference sequence). CDR3 length: 15 residues. V gave up 3 bases and J gave up 7 bases; unmatched junction bases: 8. CDR3 amino acids: CASSFSGGWVNEQFF. The CDR3 DNA reads TGTGCCAGCAGCTTCTCGGGGGGGTGGGTGAATGAGCAGTTCTTC.

This clone was seen only a few times. The gene calls are TRBV14 and TRBJ2-7, with TRBD1 matching 8 bases. CDR3 length: 12 residues. CDR1 is SGHDN and CDR2 is FVKESK in the germline V gene. V trimming: 4 bases; J trimming: 4 bases; junction bases outside the gene matches: 0. The CDR3 DNA sequence: TGTGCCAGCAGCCGACAGGGGTACGAGCAGTACTTC. It encodes CASSRQGYEQYF.

This clone was seen only a few times. The CDR3 loop is CASSLEAGEAFF. The CDR3, as DNA: TGTGCCAGCAGCTTGGAAGCAGGGGAAGCTTTCTTT. The J gene is TRBJ1-1, the V gene TRBV5-4; a weak D match, TRBD1 (5 bases). This CDR3 region has 12 residues. Germline loops: CDR1 SGHNT, CDR2 YYREEE (reference sequence). Trimming stripped 0 bases from V and 8 bases from J, with 8 bases between. The variable domain in full, with the rest retrieved from reference TRBV5-4 and TRBJ1-1, is ETGVTQSPTHLIKTRGQQVTLRCSSQSGHNTVSWYQQALGQGPQFIFQYYREEENGRGNFPPRFSGLQFPNYSSELNVNALELDDSALYLCASSLEAGEAFFGQGTRLTVV.

This clone was seen a handful of times. The chain is built from TRBV27 and TRBJ1-4; 8 bases are a match to TRBD1. There are 21 residues in the CDR3. V shed 5 bases, J shed 5 bases, and the junction held 25 bases outside the gene matches. Per germline, CDR1 MNHEY and CDR2 SMNVEV (reference sequence). The CDR3 DNA reads TGTGCCAGCAGTAGAGACCCCCTCGGGACAGGTCCTCCCTTGGGGAATGAAAAACTGTTTTTT. Amino acids: CASSRDPLGTGPPLGNEKLFF.

The chain uses TRBV5-1 and TRBJ1-1; D call uncertain. The CDR3 spans 14 residues. Looked up from germline, CDR1 is SGHRS and CDR2 is YFSETQ. The V gene lost 1 base and the J gene lost 0 bases, with 7 bases spanning the gap. The CDR3 DNA is TGCGCCAGCAGCTTGTTTAGTATGAACACTGAAGCTTTCTTT. Encoded protein: CASSLFSMNTEAFF.

CDR3 sequence: CASSRDNSYEQYF. The CDR3 coding sequence is TGTGCCAGCAGCAGGGACAACTCCTACGAGCAGTACTTC. This chain uses TRBV7-9 with TRBJ2-7, with D maybe TRBD1 (6 bases). In germline, CDR1 is SEHNR, CDR2 FQNEAQ (reference sequence). This CDR3 region has 13 residues. V shed 5 bases and J shed 0 bases, with 8 bases lying between them.

This rearrangement joins TRBV6-5 to TRBJ1-1, with D perhaps matching TRBD1 (5 bases). Trimming took off 0 bases at V and 1 base at J, with 12 bases between the two ends. The CDR3 totals 16 residues. Per the germline V gene, CDR1 is MNHEY and CDR2 is SVGAGI. Here the CDR3 DNA reads TGTGCCAGCAGTTACTCTTCGGGGGGTGAGAACACTGAAGCTTTCTTT. This encodes CASSYSSGGENTEAFF.

This chain connects TRBV7-9 to TRBJ2-3; 7 positions agree with TRBD1. The CDR3 spans 15 residues. CDR1 and CDR2 from the germline V gene are SEHNR and FQNEAQ (reference sequence). V was pared by 2 bases and J by 3 bases, with 5 bases of the junction left unmatched. CDR3 region: CASSLKDRATDTQYF. CDR3 DNA sequence: TGTGCCAGCAGCTTAAAAGACAGGGCTACAGATACGCAGTATTTT.

The chain is built from TRBV28 and TRBJ1-2; D might be TRBD1 (6 bases). There are 14 residues in the CDR3. CDR1 MDHEN and CDR2 SYDVKM come from the germline V gene. The V and J ends lost 8 bases and 4 bases respectively, with 17 bases between them. CDR3 DNA sequence: TGTGCCAGCCGACTCGAAACAGGGAGCTATGGCTACACCTTC. Translated, it gives CASRLETGSYGYTF.

The chain is built from TRBV7-9 and TRBJ1-5; 7 bases match TRBD1. Germline CDR1 and CDR2: SEHNR and FQNEAQ (reference sequence). The CDR3 sequence is 16 residues long. The junction had 10 bases not matched to a gene; V was cut back by 4 bases and J by 4 bases. CDR3 sequence: CASSSWDRGVNQPQHF. The CDR3 DNA reads TGTGCCAGCAGCTCGTGGGACAGAGGGGTTAATCAGCCCCAGCATTTT. Complete variable domain (other parts from reference TRBV7-9 and TRBJ1-5): DTGVSQNPRHKITKRGQNVTFRCDPISEHNRLYWYRQTLGQGPEFLTYFQNEAQLEKSRLLSDRFSAERPKGSFSTLEIQRTEQGDSAMYLCASSSWDRGVNQPQHFGDGTRLSIL.

The V and J genes are TRBV28 and TRBJ1-5, with D possibly being TRBD1 (5 bases). Germline CDR1 MDHEN, CDR2 SYDVKM. The ends were cut back, 6 bases at V and 6 bases at J, with 9 bases in the middle. CDR3 length: 12 residues. The CDR3 loop is CASRGLSQPQHF. The CDR3 DNA reads as TGTGCCAGCAGGGGGCTCTCTCAGCCCCAGCATTTT.

The chain joins TRBV9 to TRBJ1-5; 7 nucleotides align to TRBD1. The ends lost 4 bases at V and 3 bases at J; junction bases unmatched: 10. CDR1 SGDLS and CDR2 YYNGEE come from the germline V gene. The CDR3 runs to 16 residues. In nucleotides, the CDR3 is TGTGCCAGCAGCCCAGGGGTGACAGGGACCAATCAGCCCCAGCATTTT. Translated: CASSPGVTGTNQPQHF.

The chain links TRBV7-2 to TRBJ2-5; 13 nucleotides agree with TRBD2. The germline V gene has CDR1 SGHTA and CDR2 FQGNSA. There are 16 residues in the CDR3. V lost 4 bases to trimming and J lost 2 bases; unmatched junction nucleotides: 4. The CDR3 spells CASSSRLAGGQETQYF. CDR3 DNA: TGTGCCAGCAGCTCCAGACTAGCGGGAGGTCAAGAGACCCAGTACTTC.

The chain couples TRBV6-1 to TRBJ2-2; perhaps TRBD1 as D (6 bases). The CDR3 has 16 amino acids. Germline V lookup: CDR1 MNHNS, CDR2 SASEGT. Trimming removed 4 bases at V and 5 bases at J, with 17 bases between. The chain's CDR3 is CASSVLQGPGTGELFF. The CDR3 DNA follows: TGTGCCAGCAGTGTCCTACAGGGCCCTGGGACCGGGGAGCTGTTTTTT.

The gene calls are TRBV30 and TRBJ1-1; a possible D gene is TRBD1 (6 bases). The CDR3 covers 17 residues. With 2 bases removed from V and 4 bases from J, the gap between germline ends came to 23 bases. The germline V gene encodes CDR1 GTSNPN and CDR2 SVGIG (reference sequence). The CDR3 region has the DNA TGTGCCTGGAGTACCCGAGGACGGGGGGCTTTTCGCACTGAAGCTTTCTTT. Encoded protein: CAWSTRGRGAFRTEAFF.

The chain links TRBV5-4 to TRBJ2-1, with 8 nucleotides matching TRBD2. This CDR3 has 14 residues. J lost 7 bases, V lost 2 bases, and 5 bases had no gene match. Germline V CDR1 and CDR2: SGHNT, YYREEE (reference sequence). The CDR3 bases are TGTGCCAGCAGCTTTTCCGGGACTAGAAATGAGCAGTTCTTC. Amino acid sequence: CASSFSGTRNEQFF.

This clone was seen a handful of times. This rearrangement joins TRBV5-1 to TRBJ1-1; 7 bases agree with TRBD1. V dropped 0 bases and J dropped 4; count of bases not matched to a gene: 3. Germline values: CDR1 SGHRS, CDR2 YFSETQ. This CDR3 region has 14 residues. CDR3 region: CASSLEGAPTEAFF. In nucleotides, the CDR3 is TGCGCCAGCAGCTTGGAGGGGGCTCCCACTGAAGCTTTCTTT. The whole variable domain, remainder taken from reference TRBV5-1 and TRBJ1-1, is KAGVTQTPRYLIKTRGQQVTLSCSPISGHRSVSWYQQTPGQGLQFLFEYFSETQRNKGNFPGRFSGRQFSNSRSEMNVSTLELGDSALYLCASSLEGAPTEAFFGQGTRLTVV.

The CDR3 here is CASSPRTGGYEQYF. The CDR3 DNA reads TGTGCCAGCAGTCCCCGGACAGGGGGCTACGAGCAGTACTTC. The chain carries TRBV27 and TRBJ2-7; TRBD1 matches 10 bases. This CDR3 is built from 14 residues. The germline V gene encodes CDR1 MNHEY and CDR2 SMNVEV (reference sequence). V trimming: 5 bases; J trimming: 3 bases; junction bases outside the gene matches: 4.

This chain joins TRBV19 and TRBJ1-2; D possibly corresponds to TRBD1 (6 bases). Trimming removed 5 bases from V and 0 bases from J, with 13 bases in between. Per the germline V gene, CDR1 is LNHDA and CDR2 is SQIVND (reference sequence). There are 15 residues in the CDR3. The CDR3 loop reads CASSSQQGPNYGYTF. The CDR3 bases are TGTGCCAGTAGTTCACAACAGGGTCCTAACTATGGCTACACCTTC. Based on the CDR3 plus reference TRBV19 and TRBJ1-2, the full variable domain is DGGITQSPKYLFRKEGQNVTLSCEQNLNHDAMYWYRQDPGQGLRLIYYSQIVNDFQKGDIAEGYSVSREKKESFPLTVTSAQKNPTAFYLCASSSQQGPNYGYTFGSGTRLTVV.

This clone was detected a few times. The CDR3 DNA reads as TGCGCCAGCAGGCCACAGGGGCGAAATTCCAACTCTGAAGCTTTCTTT. Translation gives CASRPQGRNSNSEAFF. The chain joins TRBV4-1 to TRBJ1-1, with TRBD1 identical over 7 bases. Trimming removed 6 bases from V and 6 bases from J; junction bases left unmatched: 16. There are 16 residues in the CDR3. Germline lookup yields CDR1 MGHRA and CDR2 YSYEKL.

This clone occurred a few times. The V call is TRBV6-5, the J call TRBJ1-2, with D maybe TRBD1 (5 bases). The V gene lost 6 bases and the J gene lost 5 bases, with 19 bases spanning the gap. Germline V lookup: CDR1 MNHEY, CDR2 SVGAGI. There are 15 residues in the CDR3. The CDR3 bases are TGTGCCAGCAGGAAGCCTCAGGAGGGGAGATATGGCTACACCTTC. Translation gives CASRKPQEGRYGYTF.